The sequence of this TCR beta chain was determined in a study of control samples from healthy donors and cancer patients. This table comes from immunoSEQ multiplex PCR, and its TCRdb copy is limited to in-frame clones, with some not included. The sample consists of some 100,000 clones, roughly 90% of them appearing once. Germline CDR1 is MGHDK and CDR2 is SYGVNS. The V segment lost 5 bases and the J segment 1 base; nucleotides outside the gene matches: 7. This CDR3 is 15 amino acids long. V is TRBV25-1 and J is TRBJ1-1; 7 bases agree with TRBD1. The receptor was derived from a woman aged 50 to 60 in good health. The source material was blood. The CDR3 reads CASSKWTGANTEAFF. In DNA form, the CDR3 reads TGTGCCAGCAGTAAATGGACAGGAGCGAACACTGAAGCTTTCTTT. Variable domain in full (rest from reference TRBV25-1 and TRBJ1-1): EADIYQTPRYLVIGTGKKITLECSQTMGHDKMYWYQQDPGMELHLIHYSYGVNSTEKGDLSSESTVSRIRTEHFPLTLESARPSHTSQYLCASSKWTGANTEAFFGQGTRLTVV.